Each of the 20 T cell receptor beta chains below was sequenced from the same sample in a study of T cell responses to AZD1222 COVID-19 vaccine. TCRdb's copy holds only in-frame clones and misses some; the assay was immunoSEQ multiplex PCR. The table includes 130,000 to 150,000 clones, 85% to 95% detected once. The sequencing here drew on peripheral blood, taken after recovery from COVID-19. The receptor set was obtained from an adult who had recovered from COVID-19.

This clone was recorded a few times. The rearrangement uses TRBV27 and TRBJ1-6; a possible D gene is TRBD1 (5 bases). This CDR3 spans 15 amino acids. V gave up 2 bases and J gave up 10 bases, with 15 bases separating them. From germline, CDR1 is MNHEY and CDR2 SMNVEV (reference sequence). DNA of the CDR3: TGTGCCAGCAGTTTAACGGGAGAGGGGTTCTCACCCCTCCACTTT. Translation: CASSLTGEGFSPLHF.

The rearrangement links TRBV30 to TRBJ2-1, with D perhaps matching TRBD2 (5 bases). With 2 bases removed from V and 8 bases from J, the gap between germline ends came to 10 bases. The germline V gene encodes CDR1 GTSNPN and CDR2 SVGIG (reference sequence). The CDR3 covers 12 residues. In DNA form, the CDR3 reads TGTGCCTGGAGTCCACTAGATCATGAGCAGTTCTTC. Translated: CAWSPLDHEQFF. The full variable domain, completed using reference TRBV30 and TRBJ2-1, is SQTIHQWPATLVQPVGSPLSLECTVEGTSNPNLYWYRQAAGRGLQLLFYSVGIGQISSEVPQNLSASRPQDRQFILSSKKLLLSDSGFYLCAWSPLDHEQFFGPGTRLTVL.

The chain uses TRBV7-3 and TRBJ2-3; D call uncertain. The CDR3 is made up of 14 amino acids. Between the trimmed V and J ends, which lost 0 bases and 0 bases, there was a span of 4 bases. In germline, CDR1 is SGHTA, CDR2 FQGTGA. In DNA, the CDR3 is TGTGCCAGCAGCTTAACGGGGAGCACAGATACGCAGTATTTT. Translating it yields CASSLTGSTDTQYF. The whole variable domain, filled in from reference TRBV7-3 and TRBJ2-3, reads GAGVSQTPSNKVTEKGKYVELRCDPISGHTALYWYRQSLGQGPEFLIYFQGTGAADDSGLPNDRFFAVRPEGSVSTLKIQRTERGDSAVYLCASSLTGSTDTQYFGPGTRLTVL.

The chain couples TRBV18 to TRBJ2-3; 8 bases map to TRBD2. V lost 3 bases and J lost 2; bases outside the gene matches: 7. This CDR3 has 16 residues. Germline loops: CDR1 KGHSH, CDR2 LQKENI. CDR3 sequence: CASSPLTTSVTDTQYF. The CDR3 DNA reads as TGTGCCAGCTCACCCCTGACGACTAGCGTCACAGATACGCAGTATTTT.

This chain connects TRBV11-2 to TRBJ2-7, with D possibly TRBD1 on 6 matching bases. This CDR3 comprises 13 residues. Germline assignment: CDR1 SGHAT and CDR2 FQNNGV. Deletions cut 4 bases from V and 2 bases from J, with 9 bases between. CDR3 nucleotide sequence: TGTGCCAGCAGCTCCAGGGGCCCCTACGAGCAGTACTTC. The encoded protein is CASSSRGPYEQYF.

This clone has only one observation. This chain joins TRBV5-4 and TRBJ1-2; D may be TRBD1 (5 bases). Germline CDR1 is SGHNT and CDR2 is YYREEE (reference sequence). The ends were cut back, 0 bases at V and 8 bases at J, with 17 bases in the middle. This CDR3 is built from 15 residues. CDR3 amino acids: CASSLAGAASIGYTF. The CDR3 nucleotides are TGTGCCAGCAGCTTGGCCGGGGCAGCCTCTATCGGCTACACCTTC.

Here the CDR3 DNA reads TGTGCCAGCTCACCAGTGGGACAGGGGGCGTCTGGCTACACCTTC. It specifies CASSPVGQGASGYTF. The chain uses TRBV18 and TRBJ1-2; 12 nucleotides align to TRBD1. Germline loops: CDR1 KGHSH, CDR2 LQKENI. The CDR3 contains 15 residues. V trimming: 2 bases; J trimming: 7 bases; junction bases outside the gene matches: 5.

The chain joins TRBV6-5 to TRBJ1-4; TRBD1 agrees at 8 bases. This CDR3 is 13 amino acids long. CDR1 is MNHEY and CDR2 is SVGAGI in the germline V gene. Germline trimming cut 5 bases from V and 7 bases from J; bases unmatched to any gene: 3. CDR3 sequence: CASSRTGSEKLFF. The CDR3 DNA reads TGTGCCAGCAGTAGGACAGGGTCTGAAAAACTGTTTTTT.

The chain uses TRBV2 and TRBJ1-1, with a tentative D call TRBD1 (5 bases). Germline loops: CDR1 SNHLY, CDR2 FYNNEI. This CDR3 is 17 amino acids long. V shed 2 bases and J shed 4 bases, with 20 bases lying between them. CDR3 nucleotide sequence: TGTGCCAGCAGTGAAACTCGGGCAGGGACTACGACCACTGAAGCTTTCTTT. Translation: CASSETRAGTTTTEAFF.

The DNA for the CDR3 is TGTGCCAGCAGCCAGACTAGCGGGCCGGCATCTGGGGCCAACGTCCTGACTTTC. Its translation is CASSQTSGPASGANVLTF. V is TRBV7-8 and J is TRBJ2-6; 10 nucleotides line up with TRBD2. Germline trimming cut 5 bases from V and 1 base from J; bases unmatched to any gene: 8. There are 18 residues in the CDR3. Germline CDR1 and CDR2: SGHVS and FQNEAQ. The full variable domain, in which reference TRBV7-8 and TRBJ2-6 provide the parts outside the CDR3, is GAGVSQSPRYKVAKRGQDVALRCDPISGHVSLFWYQQALGQGPEFLTYFQNEAQLDKSGLPSDRFFAERPEGSVSTLKIQRTQQEDSAVYLCASSQTSGPASGANVLTFGAGSRLTVL.

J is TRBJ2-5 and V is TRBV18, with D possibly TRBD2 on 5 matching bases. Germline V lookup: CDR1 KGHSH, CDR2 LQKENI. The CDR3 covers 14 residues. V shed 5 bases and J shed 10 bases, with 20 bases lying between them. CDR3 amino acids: CASSTKITTGSQYF. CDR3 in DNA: TGTGCCAGCTCAACCAAAATCACAACGGGGAGCCAGTACTTC.

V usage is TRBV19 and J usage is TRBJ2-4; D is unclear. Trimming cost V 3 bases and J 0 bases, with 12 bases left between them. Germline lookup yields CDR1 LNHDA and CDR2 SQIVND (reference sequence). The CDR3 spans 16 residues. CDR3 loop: CASSIPFGGAKNIQYF. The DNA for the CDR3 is TGTGCCAGTAGTATTCCATTTGGCGGAGCCAAAAACATTCAGTACTTC.

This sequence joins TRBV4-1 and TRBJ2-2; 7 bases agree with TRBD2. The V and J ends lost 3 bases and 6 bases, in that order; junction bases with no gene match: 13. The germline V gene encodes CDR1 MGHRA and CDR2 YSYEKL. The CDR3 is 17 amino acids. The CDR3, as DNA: TGCGCCAGCAGCCAGCGGGGTGAGGGAGGGGTGTCCGGGGAGCTGTTTTTT. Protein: CASSQRGEGGVSGELFF.

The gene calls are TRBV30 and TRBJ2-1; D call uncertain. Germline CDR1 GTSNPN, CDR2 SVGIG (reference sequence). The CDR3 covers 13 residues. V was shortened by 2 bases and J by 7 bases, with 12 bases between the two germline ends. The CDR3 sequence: CAWSQPVGNEQFF. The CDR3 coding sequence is TGTGCCTGGAGTCAACCCGTGGGGAATGAGCAGTTCTTC.

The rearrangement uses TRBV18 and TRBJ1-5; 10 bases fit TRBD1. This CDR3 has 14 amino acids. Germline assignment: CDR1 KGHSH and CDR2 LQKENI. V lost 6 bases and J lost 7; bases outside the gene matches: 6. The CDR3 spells CASSAGTGEQPQHF. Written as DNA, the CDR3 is TGTGCCAGCTCGGCCGGGACAGGGGAGCAGCCCCAGCATTTT.

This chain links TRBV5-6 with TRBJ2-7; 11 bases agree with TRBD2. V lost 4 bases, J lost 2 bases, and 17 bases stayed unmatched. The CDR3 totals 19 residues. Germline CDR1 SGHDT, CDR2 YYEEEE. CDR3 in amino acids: CASSGDFSGRAYAPYEQYF. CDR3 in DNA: TGTGCCAGCAGCGGCGATTTTAGCGGGAGGGCCTATGCGCCCTACGAGCAGTACTTC.

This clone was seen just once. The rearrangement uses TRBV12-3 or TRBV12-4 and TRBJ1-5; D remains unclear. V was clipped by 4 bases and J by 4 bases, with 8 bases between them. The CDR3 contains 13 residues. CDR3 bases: TGTGCCAGCAGTTATCCGGGGAATCAGCCCCAGCATTTT. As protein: CASSYPGNQPQHF.

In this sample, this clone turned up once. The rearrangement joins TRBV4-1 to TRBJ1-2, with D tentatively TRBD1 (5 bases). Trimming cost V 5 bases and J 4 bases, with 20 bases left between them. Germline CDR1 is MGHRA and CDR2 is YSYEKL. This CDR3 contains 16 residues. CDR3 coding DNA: TGCGCCAGCAGCGCTAACCCAATTACAGGTATCTATGGCTACACCTTC. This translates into CASSANPITGIYGYTF.

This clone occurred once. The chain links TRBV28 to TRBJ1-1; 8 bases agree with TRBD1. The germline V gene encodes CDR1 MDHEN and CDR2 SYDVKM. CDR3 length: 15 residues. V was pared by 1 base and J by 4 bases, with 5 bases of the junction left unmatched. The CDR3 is CASSLSRTGTTEAFF. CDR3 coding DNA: TGTGCCAGCAGTTTATCACGGACAGGGACCACTGAAGCTTTCTTT.

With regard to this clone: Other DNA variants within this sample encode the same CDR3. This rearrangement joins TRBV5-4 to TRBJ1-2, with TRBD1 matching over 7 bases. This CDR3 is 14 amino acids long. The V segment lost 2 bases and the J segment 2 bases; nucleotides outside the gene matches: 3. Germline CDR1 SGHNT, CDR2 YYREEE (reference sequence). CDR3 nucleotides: TGTGCCAGCAGCTTCGGACAGGCAAACTATGGCTACACCTTC. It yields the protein CASSFGQANYGYTF.